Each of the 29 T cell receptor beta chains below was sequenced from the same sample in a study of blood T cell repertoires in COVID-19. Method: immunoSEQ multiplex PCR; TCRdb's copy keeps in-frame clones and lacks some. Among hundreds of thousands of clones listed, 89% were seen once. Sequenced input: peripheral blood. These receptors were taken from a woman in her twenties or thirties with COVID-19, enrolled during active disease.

This CDR3 is CASSPRTSGSNEQFF. The CDR3 coding sequence is TGTGCCAGCAGTCCCCGGACTAGCGGGAGCAATGAGCAGTTCTTC. The rearrangement joins TRBV25-1 to TRBJ2-1; 13 nucleotides match TRBD2. Per the germline V gene, CDR1 is MGHDK and CDR2 is SYGVNS. V lost 5 bases to trimming and J lost 6 bases; unmatched junction nucleotides: 4. The CDR3 is made up of 15 amino acids.

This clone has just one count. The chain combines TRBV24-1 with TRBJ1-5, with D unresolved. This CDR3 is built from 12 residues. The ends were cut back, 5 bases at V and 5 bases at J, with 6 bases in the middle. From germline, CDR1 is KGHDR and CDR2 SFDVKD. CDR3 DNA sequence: TGTGCCACCAGTGGCGAGGATCAGCCCCAGCATTTT. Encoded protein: CATSGEDQPQHF.

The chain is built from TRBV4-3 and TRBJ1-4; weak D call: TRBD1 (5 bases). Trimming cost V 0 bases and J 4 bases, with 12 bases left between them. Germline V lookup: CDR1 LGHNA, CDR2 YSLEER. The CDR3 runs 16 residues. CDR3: CASSQDRGRVNEKLFF. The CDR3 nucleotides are TGCGCCAGCAGCCAAGATCGAGGCAGGGTTAATGAAAAACTGTTTTTT.

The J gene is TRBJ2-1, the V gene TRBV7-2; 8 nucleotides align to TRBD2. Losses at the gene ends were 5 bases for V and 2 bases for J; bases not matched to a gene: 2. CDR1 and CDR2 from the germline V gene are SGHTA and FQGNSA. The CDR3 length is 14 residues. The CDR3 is CASSDGRAYNEQFF. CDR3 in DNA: TGTGCCAGCAGCGACGGGAGGGCCTACAATGAGCAGTTCTTC.

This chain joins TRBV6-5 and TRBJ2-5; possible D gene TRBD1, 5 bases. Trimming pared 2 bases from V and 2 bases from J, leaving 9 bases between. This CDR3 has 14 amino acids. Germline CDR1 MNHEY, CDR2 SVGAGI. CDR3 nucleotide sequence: TGTGCCAGCAGTTACGGACCAGGGCAAGAGACCCAGTACTTC. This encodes CASSYGPGQETQYF.

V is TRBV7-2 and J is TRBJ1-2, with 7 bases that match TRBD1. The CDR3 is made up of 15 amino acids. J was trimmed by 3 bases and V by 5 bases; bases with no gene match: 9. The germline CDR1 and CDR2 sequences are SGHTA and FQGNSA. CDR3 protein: CASSPHPDRDYGYTF. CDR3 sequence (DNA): TGTGCCAGCAGCCCACACCCCGACAGGGACTATGGCTACACCTTC. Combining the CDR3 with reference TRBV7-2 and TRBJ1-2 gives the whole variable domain GAGVSQSPSNKVTEKGKDVELRCDPISGHTALYWYRQSLGQGLEFLIYFQGNSAPDKSGLPSDRFSAERTGGSVSTLTIQRTQQEDSAVYLCASSPHPDRDYGYTFGSGTRLTVV.

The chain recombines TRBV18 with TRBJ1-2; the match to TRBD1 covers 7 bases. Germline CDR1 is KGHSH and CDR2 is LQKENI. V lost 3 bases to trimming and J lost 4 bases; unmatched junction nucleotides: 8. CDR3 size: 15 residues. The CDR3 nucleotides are TGTGCCAGCTCACCCCCGGGAGGGGGCTTCTATGGCTACACCTTC. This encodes CASSPPGGGFYGYTF.

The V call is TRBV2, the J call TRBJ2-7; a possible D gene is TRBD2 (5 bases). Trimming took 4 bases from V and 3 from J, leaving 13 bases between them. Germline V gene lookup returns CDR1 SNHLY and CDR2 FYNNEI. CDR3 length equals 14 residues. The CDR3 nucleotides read TGTGCCAGCAGTGGGGTCCAGCGGAACTACGAGCAGTACTTC. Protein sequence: CASSGVQRNYEQYF.

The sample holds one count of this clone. CDR3 amino acids: CAIRQDNSGANVLTF. CDR3 DNA sequence: TGTGCCATCAGACAGGACAACTCTGGGGCCAACGTCCTGACTTTC. J is TRBJ2-6 and V is TRBV10-3, with a possible D match to TRBD1 (5 bases). Germline assignment: CDR1 ENHRY and CDR2 SYGVKD. The CDR3 runs 15 residues. V shed 6 bases and J shed 0 bases, with 9 bases lying between them.

The CDR3 DNA reads TGTGCCACCAGTGAGATTGACAGACTGGGTGCTGAAAAACTGTTTTTT. Translated, it gives CATSEIDRLGAEKLFF. This rearrangement joins TRBV24-1 to TRBJ1-4; the D gene is possibly TRBD1 (5 bases). Trimming took off 4 bases at V and 7 bases at J, with 18 bases between the two ends. Per the germline V gene, CDR1 is KGHDR and CDR2 is SFDVKD. The CDR3 runs to 16 residues.

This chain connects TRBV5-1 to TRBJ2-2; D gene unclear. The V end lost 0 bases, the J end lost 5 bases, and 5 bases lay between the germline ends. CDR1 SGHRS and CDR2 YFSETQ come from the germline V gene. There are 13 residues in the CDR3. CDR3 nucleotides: TGCGCCAGCAGCTTGGGTCTAACCGGGGAGCTGTTTTTT. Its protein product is CASSLGLTGELFF.

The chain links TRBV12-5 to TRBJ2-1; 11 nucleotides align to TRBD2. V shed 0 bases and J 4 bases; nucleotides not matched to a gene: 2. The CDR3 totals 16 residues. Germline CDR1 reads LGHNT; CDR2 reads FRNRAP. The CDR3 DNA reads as TGTGCTAGTGGTTTGGTACTAGCGGGAGATTACAATGAGCAGTTCTTC. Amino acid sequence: CASGLVLAGDYNEQFF.

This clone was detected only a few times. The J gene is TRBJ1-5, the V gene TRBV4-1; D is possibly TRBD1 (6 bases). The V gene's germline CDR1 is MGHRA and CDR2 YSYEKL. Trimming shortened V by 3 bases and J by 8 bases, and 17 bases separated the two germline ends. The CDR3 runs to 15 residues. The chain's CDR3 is CASSQAQGVMEPQHF. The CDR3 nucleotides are TGCGCCAGCAGCCAGGCACAGGGTGTGATGGAGCCCCAGCATTTT.

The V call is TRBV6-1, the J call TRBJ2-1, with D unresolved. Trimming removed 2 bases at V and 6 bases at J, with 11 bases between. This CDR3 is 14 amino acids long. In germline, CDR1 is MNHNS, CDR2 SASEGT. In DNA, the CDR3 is TGTGCCAGCAGTGAAATTATTGGCCCCAATGAGCAGTTCTTC. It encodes CASSEIIGPNEQFF.

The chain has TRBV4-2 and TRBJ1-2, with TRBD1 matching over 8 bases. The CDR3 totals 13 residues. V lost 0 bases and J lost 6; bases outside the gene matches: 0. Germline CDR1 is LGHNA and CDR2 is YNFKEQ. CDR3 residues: CASSQETGDGYTF. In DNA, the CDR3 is TGTGCCAGCAGCCAAGAGACAGGGGATGGCTACACCTTC.

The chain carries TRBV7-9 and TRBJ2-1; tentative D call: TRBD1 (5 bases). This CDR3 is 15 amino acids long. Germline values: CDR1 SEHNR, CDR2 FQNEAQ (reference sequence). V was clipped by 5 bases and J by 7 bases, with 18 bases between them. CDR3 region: CASSPPIREGNEQFF. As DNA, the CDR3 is TGTGCCAGCAGCCCACCTATCAGGGAAGGGAATGAGCAGTTCTTC.

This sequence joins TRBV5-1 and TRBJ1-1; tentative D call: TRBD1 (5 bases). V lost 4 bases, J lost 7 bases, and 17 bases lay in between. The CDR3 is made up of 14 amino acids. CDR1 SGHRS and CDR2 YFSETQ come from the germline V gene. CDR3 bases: TGCGCCAGCAGCCGGACAAGCGAAACGGGTGAAGCTTTCTTT. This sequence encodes CASSRTSETGEAFF.

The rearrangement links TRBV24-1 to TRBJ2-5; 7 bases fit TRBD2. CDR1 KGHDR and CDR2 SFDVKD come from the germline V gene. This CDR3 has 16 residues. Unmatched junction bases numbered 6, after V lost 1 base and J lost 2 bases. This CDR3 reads CATSDLGLGLQETQYF. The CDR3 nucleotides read TGTGCCACCAGTGATTTAGGCCTGGGACTACAAGAGACCCAGTACTTC.

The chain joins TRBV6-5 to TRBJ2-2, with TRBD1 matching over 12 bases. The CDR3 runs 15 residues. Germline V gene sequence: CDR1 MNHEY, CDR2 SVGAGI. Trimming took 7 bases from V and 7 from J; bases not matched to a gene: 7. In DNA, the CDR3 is TGTGCCAGCACCCGGGACAGGGGGCAGGACGGGGAGCTGTTTTTT. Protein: CASTRDRGQDGELFF.

The CDR3 DNA is TGTGCCAGCAGCTTTAATAACAGGGTCGGGAAAGAGACCCAGTACTTC. Its protein product is CASSFNNRVGKETQYF. The chain recombines TRBV7-9 with TRBJ2-5, with D perhaps matching TRBD1 (6 bases). V gave up 3 bases and J gave up 3 bases, with 17 bases separating them. Germline V gives CDR1 SEHNR, CDR2 FQNEAQ (reference sequence). CDR3 length equals 16 residues.

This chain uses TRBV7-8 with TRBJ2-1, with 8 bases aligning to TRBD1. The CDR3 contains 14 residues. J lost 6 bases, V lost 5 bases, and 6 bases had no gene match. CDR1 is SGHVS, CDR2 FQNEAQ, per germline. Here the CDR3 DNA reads TGTGCCAGCAGCGCCAGACAGGGGCTCAATGAGCAGTTCTTC. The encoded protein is CASSARQGLNEQFF. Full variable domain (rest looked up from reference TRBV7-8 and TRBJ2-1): GAGVSQSPRYKVAKRGQDVALRCDPISGHVSLFWYQQALGQGPEFLTYFQNEAQLDKSGLPSDRFFAERPEGSVSTLKIQRTQQEDSAVYLCASSARQGLNEQFFGPGTRLTVL.

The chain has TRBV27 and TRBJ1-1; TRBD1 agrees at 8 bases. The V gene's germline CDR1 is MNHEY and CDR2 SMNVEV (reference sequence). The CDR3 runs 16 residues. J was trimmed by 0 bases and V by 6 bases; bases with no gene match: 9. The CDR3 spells CASSDLGQGMNTEAFF. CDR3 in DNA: TGTGCCAGCAGCGACCTTGGACAGGGAATGAACACTGAAGCTTTCTTT.

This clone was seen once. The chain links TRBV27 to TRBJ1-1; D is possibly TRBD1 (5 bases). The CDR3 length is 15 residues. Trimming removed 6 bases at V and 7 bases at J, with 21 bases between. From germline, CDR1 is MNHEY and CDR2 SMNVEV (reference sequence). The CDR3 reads CASSTLKNQGREAFF. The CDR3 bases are TGTGCCAGCAGCACCCTTAAGAATCAGGGCCGTGAAGCTTTCTTT.

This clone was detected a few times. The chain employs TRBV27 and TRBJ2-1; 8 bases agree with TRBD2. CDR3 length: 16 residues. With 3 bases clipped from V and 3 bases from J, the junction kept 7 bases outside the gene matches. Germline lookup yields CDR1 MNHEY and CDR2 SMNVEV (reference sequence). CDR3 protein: CASSFLNSGNYNEQFF. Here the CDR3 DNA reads TGTGCCAGCAGTTTCCTTAATAGCGGGAACTACAATGAGCAGTTCTTC.

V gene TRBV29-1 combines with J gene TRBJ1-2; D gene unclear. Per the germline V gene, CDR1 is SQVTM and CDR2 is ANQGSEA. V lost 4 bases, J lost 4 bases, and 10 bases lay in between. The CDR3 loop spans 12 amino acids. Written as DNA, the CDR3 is TGCAGCGTTGTGGAACAGCTCTATGGCTACACCTTC. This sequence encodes CSVVEQLYGYTF.

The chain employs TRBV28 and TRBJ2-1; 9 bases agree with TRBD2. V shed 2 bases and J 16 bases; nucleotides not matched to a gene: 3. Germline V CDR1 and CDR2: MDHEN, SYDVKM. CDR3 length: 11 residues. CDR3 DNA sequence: TGTGCCAGCAGTTTAGGGACTAGCTGTTTCTTC. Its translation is CASSLGTSCFF. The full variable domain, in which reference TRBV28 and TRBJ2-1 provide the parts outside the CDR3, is DVKVTQSSRYLVKRTGEKVFLECVQDMDHENMFWYRQDPGLGLRLIYFSYDVKMKEKGDIPEGYSVSREKKERFSLILESASTNQTSMYLCASSLGTSCFFGPGTRLTVL.

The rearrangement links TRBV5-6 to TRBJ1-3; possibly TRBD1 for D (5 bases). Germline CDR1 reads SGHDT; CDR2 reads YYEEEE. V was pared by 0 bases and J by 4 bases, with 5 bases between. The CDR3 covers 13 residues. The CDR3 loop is CASSLDRGNTIYF. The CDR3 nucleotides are TGTGCCAGCAGCTTGGACAGGGGAAACACCATATATTTT.

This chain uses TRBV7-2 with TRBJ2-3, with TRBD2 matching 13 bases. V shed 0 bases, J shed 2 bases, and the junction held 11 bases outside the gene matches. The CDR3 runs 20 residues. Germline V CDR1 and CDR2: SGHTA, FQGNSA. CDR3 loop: CASSLAPPWTSGGPTDTQYF. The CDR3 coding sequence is TGTGCCAGCAGCTTAGCCCCGCCGTGGACTAGCGGGGGACCCACAGATACGCAGTATTTT.

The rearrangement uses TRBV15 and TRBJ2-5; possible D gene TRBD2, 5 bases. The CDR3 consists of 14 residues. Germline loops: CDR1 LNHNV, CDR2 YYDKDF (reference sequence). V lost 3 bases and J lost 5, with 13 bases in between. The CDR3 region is CATSSVATGETQYF. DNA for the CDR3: TGTGCCACCAGCAGTGTAGCAACGGGGGAGACCCAGTACTTC.